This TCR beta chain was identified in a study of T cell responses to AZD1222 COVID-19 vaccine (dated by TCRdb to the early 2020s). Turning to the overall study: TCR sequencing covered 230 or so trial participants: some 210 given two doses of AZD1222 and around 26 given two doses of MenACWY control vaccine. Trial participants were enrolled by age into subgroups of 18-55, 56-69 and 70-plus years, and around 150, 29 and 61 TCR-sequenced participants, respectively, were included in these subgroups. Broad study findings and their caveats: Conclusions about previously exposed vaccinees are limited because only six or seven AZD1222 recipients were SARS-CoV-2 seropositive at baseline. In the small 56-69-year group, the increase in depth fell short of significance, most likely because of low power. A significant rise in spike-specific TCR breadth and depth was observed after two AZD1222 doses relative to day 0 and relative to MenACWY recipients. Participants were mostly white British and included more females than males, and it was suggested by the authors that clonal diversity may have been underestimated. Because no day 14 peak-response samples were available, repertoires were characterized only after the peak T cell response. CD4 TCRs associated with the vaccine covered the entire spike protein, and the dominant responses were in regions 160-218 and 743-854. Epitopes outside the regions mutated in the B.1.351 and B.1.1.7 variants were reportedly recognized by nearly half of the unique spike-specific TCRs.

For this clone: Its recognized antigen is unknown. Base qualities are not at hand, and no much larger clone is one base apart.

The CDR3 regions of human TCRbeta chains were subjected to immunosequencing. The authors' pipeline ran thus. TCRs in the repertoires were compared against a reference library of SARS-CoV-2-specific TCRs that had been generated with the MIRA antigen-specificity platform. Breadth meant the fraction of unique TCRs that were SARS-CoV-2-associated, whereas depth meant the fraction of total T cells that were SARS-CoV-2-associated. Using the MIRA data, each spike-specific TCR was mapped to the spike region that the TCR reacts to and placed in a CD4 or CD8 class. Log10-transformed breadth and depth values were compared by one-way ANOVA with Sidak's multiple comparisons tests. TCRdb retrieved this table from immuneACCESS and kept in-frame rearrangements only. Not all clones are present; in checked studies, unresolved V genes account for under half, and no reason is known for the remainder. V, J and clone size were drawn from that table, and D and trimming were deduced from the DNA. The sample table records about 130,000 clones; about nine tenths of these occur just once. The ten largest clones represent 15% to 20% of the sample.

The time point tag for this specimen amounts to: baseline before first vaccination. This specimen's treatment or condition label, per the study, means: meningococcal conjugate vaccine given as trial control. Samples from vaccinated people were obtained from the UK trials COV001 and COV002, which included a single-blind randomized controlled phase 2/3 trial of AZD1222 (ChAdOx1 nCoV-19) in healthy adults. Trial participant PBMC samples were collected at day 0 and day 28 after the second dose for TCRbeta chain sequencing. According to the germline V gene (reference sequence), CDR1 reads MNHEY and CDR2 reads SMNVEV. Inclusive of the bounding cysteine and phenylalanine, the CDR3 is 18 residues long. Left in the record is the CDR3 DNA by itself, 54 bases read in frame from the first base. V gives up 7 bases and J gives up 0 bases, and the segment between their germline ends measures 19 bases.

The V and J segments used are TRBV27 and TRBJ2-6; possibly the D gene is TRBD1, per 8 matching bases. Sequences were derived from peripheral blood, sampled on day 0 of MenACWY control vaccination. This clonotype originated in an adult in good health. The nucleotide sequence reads TGTGCCAGCACCCACAGGGGGGGAGGGCACTCTGGGGCCAACGTCCTGACTTTC. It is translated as CASTHRGGGHSGANVLTF.